This passage covers 8 T cell receptor beta chains from one sample sequenced in a study of blood T cells in healthy people across ages. Combining a sample-barcoded 5' primer with a J-beta primer mix, a second PCR ran for about 6 to 12 cycles. TCRdb analysed the 5' RACE reads with MiXCR anew, one entry per CDR3 protein. The sample carries fewer than 2 million distinct CDR3 sequences, approximately 39% recorded once. Material for sequencing was blood. The receptor set was obtained from a human donor in good health.

The chain joins TRBV6-1 to TRBJ2-5, with a weak D call TRBD2 (7 bases). Trimming shortened V by 1 base and J by 11 bases, and 23 bases separated the two germline ends. This CDR3 region has 16 residues. CDR1 MNHNS and CDR2 SASEGT come from the germline V gene. The DNA for the CDR3 is TGTGCCAGCAGTGAAGTTTGGGGGGGCCAGATCGATGAGCAGTACTTC. It yields the protein CASSEVWGGQIDEQYF.

The chain uses TRBV25-1 and TRBJ2-3; TRBD2 might be the D (5 bases). The V end was cut by 2 bases, the J end by 2 bases, with 11 bases between. Germline V gene lookup returns CDR1 MGHDK and CDR2 SYGVNS. CDR3 size: 15 residues. The CDR3 DNA sequence: TGTGCCAGCAGTGAACGGGATTGGGCCACAGATACGCAGTATTTT. Encoded protein: CASSERDWATDTQYF.

This clonotype was seen a few times. The chain combines TRBV4-2 with TRBJ2-1; TRBD2 matches 11 bases. Germline V gene sequence: CDR1 LGHNA, CDR2 YNFKEQ. The CDR3 loop spans 15 amino acids. Trimming at V came to 6 bases and at J to 4 bases, leaving 5 bases not matched to a gene. In nucleotides, the CDR3 is TGTGCCAGCAGAGGGGGACTAGCGGATTACAATGAGCAGTTCTTC. Residues: CASRGGLADYNEQFF.

The chain links TRBV15 to TRBJ2-7; D is unresolved. Germline lookup yields CDR1 LNHNV and CDR2 YYDKDF (reference sequence). CDR3 size: 13 residues. Deletions cut 1 base from V and 6 bases from J, with 10 bases between. The CDR3 DNA reads TGTGCCACCAGCAGAGTTCCGGGCTCCGAGCAGTACTTC. Residues: CATSRVPGSEQYF.

This clonotype was observed at least ten times. The gene calls are TRBV11-3 and TRBJ2-5; D may be TRBD1 (6 bases). Trimming removed 0 bases from V and 5 bases from J, with 13 bases in between. CDR1 and CDR2 (germline): SGHNT, YENEEA. The CDR3 totals 15 residues. This CDR3 is CASSLEGAFVETQYF. The CDR3 DNA is TGTGCCAGCAGCTTAGAGGGGGCGTTTGTGGAGACCCAGTACTTC.

This clonotype was observed a few times. The chain employs TRBV20-1 and TRBJ2-3, with TRBD2 as a possible D gene (7 bases). The CDR3 contains 15 residues. The V and J ends lost 5 bases and 4 bases respectively, with 19 bases between them. Per the germline V gene, CDR1 is DFQATT and CDR2 is SNEGSKA (reference sequence). CDR3: CSAVNLGGTSDTQYF. The CDR3 nucleotides read TGCAGTGCTGTCAACTTGGGGGGGACATCAGATACGCAGTATTTT.

About this clonotype: A much larger clonotype is one base distant, so this may be a read error. The rearrangement joins TRBV29-1 to TRBJ2-1; D gene unclear. CDR3 length: 11 amino acids. The ends were cut back, 4 bases at V and 4 bases at J, with 5 bases in the middle. Germline CDR1 is SQVTM and CDR2 is ANQGSEA. The CDR3 DNA follows: TGCAGCGTTGCAACTTACAATGAGCAGTTCTTC. It specifies CSVATYNEQFF.

This clonotype was observed a single time. Relative to the germline gene, one junction end is altered; a read error may explain this. The chain uses TRBV10-3 and TRBJ2-1; TRBD2 aligns across 14 bases. Germline V gene sequence: CDR1 ENHRY, CDR2 SYGVKD. The CDR3 loop spans 17 amino acids. The CDR3 nucleotides read TGTACCATCAGCTCGACTAGCGGGGGGGACTCCTACAATGAGCAGTTCTTC. This gives the protein CTISSTSGGDSYNEQFF.